These T cell receptor beta chains were read from a single sample in a study of STAT5B mutations in CD4+ large granular lymphocyte leukemia. Produced via immunoSEQ multiplex PCR; TCRdb's table is partial and in-frame only. The data show 30,000 to 35,000 clones, around 81% seen once. The sample consisted of CD4+ T cells from blood buffy coats. These receptors were obtained from a human donor in good health. CDR3s include the opening cysteine and the closing phenylalanine or tryptophan. D genes are given only for firm matches. The size of a clone is reported for some rows only, either as once, few or many, or as a class for expanded clones.

size,V,J,D,CDR3,DNA
-,TRBV19,TRBJ2-5,-,CASAGTQETQYF,TGTGCCAGTGCAGGCACCCAAGAGACCCAGTACTTC
-,TRBV28,TRBJ1-1,-,CASSPDRRLAFF,TGTGCCAGCAGTCCAGACCGCCGACTAGCTTTCTTT
once,TRBV5-8,TRBJ2-1,-,CASSLQGDTGVSNEQFF,TGTGCCAGCAGCCTACAGGGAGACACCGGGGTCAGCAATGAGCAGTTCTTC
-,TRBV27,TRBJ1-2,-,CASSLSQLNYGYTF,TGTGCCAGCAGTTTATCCCAGCTTAACTATGGCTACACCTTC
few,TRBV6-5,TRBJ2-2,-,CASSRGPNTGELFF,TGTGCCAGCAGCCGTGGACCGAACACCGGGGAGCTGTTTTTT
-,TRBV7-2,TRBJ2-2,-,CASSSDTGELFF,TGTGCCAGCAGCTCAGACACCGGGGAGCTGTTTTTT
-,TRBV6-1,TRBJ2-7,-,CASSVFNEQYF,TGTGCCAGCAGTGTTTTCAACGAGCAGTACTTC
once,TRBV2,TRBJ1-1,TRBD1,CASRAFRTGNTEAFF,TGTGCCAGCAGGGCCTTTCGGACAGGGAACACTGAAGCTTTCTTT
-,TRBV23-1,TRBJ1-5,-,CASSHCRGEGQPQHF,TGCGCCAGCAGTCATTGCAGGGGAGAAGGTCAGCCCCAGCATTTT
-,TRBV6-1,TRBJ2-7,TRBD1,CASSGQVPYEQYF,TGTGCCAGCAGCGGACAGGTGCCCTACGAGCAGTACTTC
few,TRBV4-1,TRBJ1-2,-,CASSQDSGVNGYTF,TGCGCCAGCAGCCAAGATTCAGGGGTGAACGGCTACACCTTC
-,TRBV6-5,TRBJ1-2,TRBD1,CASGPRTGGGGYTF,TGTGCCAGCGGACCTCGGACAGGGGGGGGAGGCTACACCTTC
-,TRBV7-6,TRBJ2-5,-,CASTPNRKSLTGETQYF,TGTGCCAGCACCCCCAACCGCAAATCCCTAACCGGAGAGACCCAGTACTTC
-,TRBV5-1,TRBJ2-3,-,CASSFGEPYDTQYF,TGCGCCAGCAGCTTTGGTGAACCGTACGATACGCAGTATTTT
-,TRBV6-5,TRBJ2-7,-,CASSPATSYEQYF,TGTGCCAGCAGCCCAGCGACCTCCTACGAGCAGTACTTC
-,TRBV4-2,TRBJ1-6,TRBD1,CASSLPGTATSPLHF,TGTGCCAGCAGCCTGCCCGGGACAGCCACCTCACCCCTCCACTTT
-,TRBV28,TRBJ1-1,-,CASSDQGKDTEAFF,TGTGCCAGCAGTGATCAGGGTAAGGACACTGAAGCTTTCTTT
-,TRBV29-1,TRBJ1-2,-,CSVGTASNYGYTF,TGCAGCGTTGGGACAGCTTCTAACTATGGCTACACCTTC
-,TRBV10-3,TRBJ1-5,-,CASLEAGGLPQHF,TGTGCCTCTCTAGAGGCAGGAGGTCTGCCCCAGCATTTT
-,TRBV19,TRBJ1-4,-,CASQGWDNEKLFF,TGTGCCAGCCAGGGATGGGATAATGAAAAACTGTTTTTT
-,TRBV30,TRBJ2-1,TRBD2,CAWSVRFAGAYNEQFF,TGTGCCTGGAGTGTACGGTTCGCGGGAGCTTACAATGAGCAGTTCTTC
-,TRBV7-6,TRBJ2-7,-,CASSLWRDEQYF,TGTGCCAGCAGCTTATGGCGGGACGAGCAGTACTTC